This T cell receptor (beta chain) was documented in a study of control samples from healthy donors and cancer patients. Libraries were prepared by immunoSEQ multiplex PCR; TCRdb keeps only in-frame clonotypes and omits some of them. This table has around 130,000 clones, nearly 90% appearing once. The specimen was PBMCs. The source is a man aged 45-60 years with head and neck cancer.

Here the CDR3 reads CASSFSGTQHF. CDR3 coding DNA: TGTGCCAGCAGTTTCTCGGGGACCCAGCATTTT. This rearrangement joins TRBV28 to TRBJ1-5, with D uncertain. The CDR3 is made up of 11 amino acids. Trimming shortened V by 3 bases and J by 11 bases, and 8 bases separated the two germline ends. Germline V lookup: CDR1 MDHEN, CDR2 SYDVKM.